What follows are 29 T cell receptor beta chains derived from one specimen sequenced in a study of blood T cell repertoires in COVID-19 (TCRdb year 2020). Libraries were made using the immunoSEQ multiplex PCR assay. The table comes from immuneACCESS by way of TCRdb, which keeps in-frame sequences with V and J called. Part of the clones is missing from these tables; in studies checked, under half for an unresolved V gene and the rest for unknown reasons. The sample has roughly 140,000 clones on record, 85% of them singletons. The ten top clones hold less than 3% of the sample. Sequenced input: peripheral blood. The receptors derive from a man aged 50 or older with acute or convalescent COVID-19.

This clone has only one observation. This chain connects TRBV4-2 to TRBJ2-7; 10 bases are shared with TRBD1. The CDR3 contains 17 residues. Trimming at V came to 0 bases and at J to 2 bases, leaving 7 bases not matched to a gene. The V gene's germline CDR1 is LGHNA and CDR2 YNFKEQ. The CDR3 reads CASSQDYWTGGTYEQYF. In nucleotides, the CDR3 is TGTGCCAGCAGCCAAGATTACTGGACAGGGGGGACCTACGAGCAGTACTTC.

Only a few counts were recorded for this clone. This chain joins TRBV10-3 and TRBJ1-2; D is possibly TRBD1 (5 bases). Trimming took off 0 bases at V and 8 bases at J, with 7 bases between the two ends. Germline loops: CDR1 ENHRY, CDR2 SYGVKD. The CDR3 spans 12 residues. CDR3 DNA: TGTGCCATCAGTGAGTCGGGGCGAGGCTACACCTTC. This translates into CAISESGRGYTF.

The chain carries TRBV18 and TRBJ2-7, with TRBD1 identical over 7 bases. J was trimmed by 2 bases and V by 6 bases; bases with no gene match: 16. The germline V gene encodes CDR1 KGHSH and CDR2 LQKENI. The CDR3 sequence is 17 residues long. CDR3 protein: CASSHSQTGTETYEQYF. DNA for the CDR3: TGTGCCAGCTCTCACTCTCAGACCGGGACAGAGACCTACGAGCAGTACTTC.

The chain carries TRBV18 and TRBJ2-7; possible D gene TRBD1, 6 bases. This CDR3 spans 15 amino acids. Germline CDR1 and CDR2: KGHSH and LQKENI. V lost 3 bases and J 6 bases, leaving 18 bases between the germline ends. The CDR3 spells CASSPPGQGASEQYF. Here the CDR3 DNA reads TGTGCCAGCTCACCCCCGGGACAAGGAGCTTCCGAGCAGTACTTC.

This clone was counted only a few times. The chain links TRBV21-1 to TRBJ1-6; the table's D call, TRBD1, was not checked against the DNA. TRBV21-1 is a recognized pseudogene. The CDR3 spans 13 residues. The CDR3 nucleotides read TGTGCCAGTGGGACAGGGGAAAATTCACCCCTCCACTTT. Protein product: CASGTGENSPLHF.

A few counts support this clone. The CDR3 reads CASSSKTGGDYGYTF. The CDR3 bases are TGTGCCAGCAGCTCAAAGACAGGGGGCGACTATGGCTACACCTTC. The J gene is TRBJ1-2, the V gene TRBV5-5; 10 bases map to TRBD1. From germline, CDR1 is SGHKS and CDR2 YYEKEE (reference sequence). The length of the CDR3 is 15 residues. The trim removed 3 bases at V and 3 bases at J, leaving 5 bases unmatched.

The genes are TRBV6-5 and TRBJ2-1, with 10 bases that match TRBD2. CDR3 size: 13 residues. Germline assignment: CDR1 MNHEY and CDR2 SVGAGI. The ends lost 7 bases at V and 15 bases at J; junction bases unmatched: 12. CDR3 bases: TGTGCCAGCAAGGGACTAGCGTCCAGGTTACCGTTCTTC. It specifies CASKGLASRLPFF.

V usage is TRBV11-2 and J usage is TRBJ1-6; D is ambiguous. V was cut by 1 base and J by 9 bases, with 19 bases left in between. This CDR3 has 17 amino acids. The germline V gene has CDR1 SGHAT and CDR2 FQNNGV. The CDR3 DNA follows: TGTGCCAGCAGCTTAGTGGGCCAAGAGGGAGGAGGTTCACCCCTCCACTTT. Amino acids: CASSLVGQEGGGSPLHF.

This rearrangement joins TRBV7-6 to TRBJ2-1; D is ambiguous. CDR3 length equals 15 residues. V was shortened by 0 bases and J by 7 bases, with 13 bases between the two germline ends. CDR1 and CDR2 (germline): SGHVS, FNYEAQ. CDR3 region: CASSLAQAGLNEQFF. CDR3 DNA: TGTGCCAGCAGCTTAGCGCAGGCAGGTTTGAATGAGCAGTTCTTC.

This chain links TRBV4-1 with TRBJ2-2; TRBD1 matches at 9 bases. V lost 5 bases, J lost 4 bases, and 14 bases stayed unmatched. Germline lookup yields CDR1 MGHRA and CDR2 YSYEKL. The CDR3 has 18 residues. The CDR3 protein is CASSAPGQGTRGTGELFF. For the CDR3, the DNA is TGCGCCAGCAGCGCCCCGGGACAGGGAACCCGGGGCACCGGGGAGCTGTTTTTT.

This clone was seen a handful of times. The genes are TRBV7-8 and TRBJ2-7; 9 nucleotides match TRBD2. This CDR3 comprises 17 residues. The V segment lost 1 base and the J segment 1 base; nucleotides outside the gene matches: 8. Germline V gene sequence: CDR1 SGHVS, CDR2 FQNEAQ. The CDR3 bases are TGTGCCAGCAGCTTAGTCGCTAGCGGGACTCCGTCCTACGAGCAGTACTTC. Translating it yields CASSLVASGTPSYEQYF.

The rearrangement joins TRBV6-5 to TRBJ2-1; 7 bases fit TRBD1. V shed 9 bases, J shed 15 bases, and the junction held 14 bases outside the gene matches. This CDR3 has 12 residues. Germline V gene sequence: CDR1 MNHEY, CDR2 SVGAGI. CDR3 sequence reads: CASTRDSDRPFF. The CDR3, as DNA: TGTGCCAGTACCCGGGACAGCGACCGTCCGTTCTTC.

CDR3 in amino acids: CASSPSPGTSTEAFF. In nucleotides, the CDR3 is TGCGCCAGCAGCCCCTCCCCCGGGACTTCTACTGAAGCTTTCTTT. The chain employs TRBV5-1 and TRBJ1-1, with D perhaps TRBD1 (5 bases). The CDR3 is 15 amino acids. Germline CDR1 SGHRS, CDR2 YFSETQ. V lost 4 bases to trimming and J lost 5 bases, with 18 bases between them. The whole variable domain, filled in from reference TRBV5-1 and TRBJ1-1, reads KAGVTQTPRYLIKTRGQQVTLSCSPISGHRSVSWYQQTPGQGLQFLFEYFSETQRNKGNFPGRFSGRQFSNSRSEMNVSTLELGDSALYLCASSPSPGTSTEAFFGQGTRLTVV.

This clone was recorded only once. The genes are TRBV4-1 and TRBJ2-3; D remains ambiguous. Looked up from germline, CDR1 is MGHRA and CDR2 is YSYEKL. This CDR3 contains 18 residues. V was trimmed by 0 bases and J by 0 bases, leaving 16 bases between them. The CDR3: CASSQEATIVSSTDTQYF. Here the CDR3 DNA reads TGCGCCAGCAGCCAAGAGGCGACAATTGTATCTAGCACAGATACGCAGTATTTT.

This chain uses TRBV5-4 with TRBJ1-6; TRBD1 agrees at 9 bases. Germline V gives CDR1 SGHNT, CDR2 YYREEE (reference sequence). The CDR3 sequence is 16 residues long. The junction had 12 bases not matched to a gene; V was cut back by 5 bases and J by 9 bases. This CDR3 reads CASRNTYRGLSSPLHF. CDR3 nucleotide sequence: TGTGCCAGCAGGAATACCTACAGGGGGCTAAGTTCACCCCTCCACTTT.

The J gene is TRBJ1-1, the V gene TRBV7-9; 9 bases map to TRBD1. V gave up 2 bases and J gave up 6 bases; unmatched junction bases: 7. CDR1 SEHNR and CDR2 FQNEAQ come from the germline V gene (reference sequence). This CDR3 contains 15 residues. CDR3 sequence: CASSLSNRGLPEAFF. The CDR3 nucleotides read TGTGCCAGCAGCTTATCCAACAGGGGGCTTCCTGAAGCTTTCTTT. Full variable domain (missing parts from reference TRBV7-9 and TRBJ1-1): DTGVSQNPRHKITKRGQNVTFRCDPISEHNRLYWYRQTLGQGPEFLTYFQNEAQLEKSRLLSDRFSAERPKGSFSTLEIQRTEQGDSAMYLCASSLSNRGLPEAFFGQGTRLTVV.

The gene calls are TRBV6-5 and TRBJ2-7; tentative D call: TRBD1 (6 bases). V was pared by 2 bases and J by 0 bases, with 14 bases between. The CDR3 is made up of 16 amino acids. Per the germline V gene, CDR1 is MNHEY and CDR2 is SVGAGI. The CDR3 nucleotides read TGTGCCAGCAGTTACGGTACAGGGTCGAGCTCCTACGAGCAGTACTTC. Its translation is CASSYGTGSSSYEQYF.

The V and J genes are TRBV3-1 (or the pseudogene TRBV3-2) and TRBJ2-1; TRBD2 matches 9 bases. Germline assignment: CDR1 LGHDT and CDR2 YNNKEL (reference sequence). Germline trimming cut 4 bases from V and 2 bases from J; bases unmatched to any gene: 6. CDR3 size: 16 residues. CDR3 sequence: CASSRAGGSTYNEQFF. The CDR3 nucleotides are TGTGCCAGCAGCCGCGCGGGAGGGTCCACCTACAATGAGCAGTTCTTC.

The V gene is TRBV2, the J gene TRBJ1-5; 7 bases match TRBD1. The trim removed 6 bases at V and 4 bases at J, leaving 3 bases unmatched. This CDR3 comprises 13 residues. Germline CDR1 SNHLY, CDR2 FYNNEI. The CDR3 region is CASSTGQNQPQHF. In nucleotides, the CDR3 is TGTGCCAGCAGCACGGGACAGAATCAGCCCCAGCATTTT.

The chain combines TRBV5-8 with TRBJ1-5; 7 bases fit TRBD1. Germline-derived CDR1 and CDR2 are SGHTS and YDEGEE. The CDR3 loop spans 19 amino acids. Trimming cost V 1 base and J 0 bases; bases outside gene matches: 13. Here the CDR3 DNA reads TGTGCCAGCAGCTTGCACACCGGGACAGTAGACTATAGCAATCAGCCCCAGCATTTT. Its protein is CASSLHTGTVDYSNQPQHF.

The chain recombines TRBV9 with TRBJ2-7; 9 nucleotides line up with TRBD1. Losses at the gene ends were 4 bases for V and 2 bases for J; bases not matched to a gene: 7. CDR1 SGDLS and CDR2 YYNGEE come from the germline V gene. This CDR3 has 15 amino acids. CDR3 nucleotides: TGTGCCAGCAGCAGCCGGGACAGGGTCCCCTACGAGCAGTACTTC. Residues: CASSSRDRVPYEQYF.

The gene calls are TRBV27 and TRBJ1-2; 9 bases are a match to TRBD1. V shed 6 bases, J shed 4 bases, and the junction held 3 bases outside the gene matches. The length of the CDR3 is 13 residues. Germline V gene lookup returns CDR1 MNHEY and CDR2 SMNVEV (reference sequence). The CDR3 sequence is CASSPDRGYGYTF. The CDR3 nucleotides are TGTGCCAGCAGCCCGGACAGGGGCTATGGCTACACCTTC.

V is TRBV5-5 and J is TRBJ2-3, with TRBD1 matching 9 bases. Germline V lookup: CDR1 SGHKS, CDR2 YYEKEE (reference sequence). The CDR3 is 15 amino acids. Trimming took 4 bases from V and 3 from J; bases not matched to a gene: 6. Here the CDR3 reads CASSRGTGWTDTQYF. Written as DNA, the CDR3 is TGTGCCAGCAGCCGCGGGACAGGGTGGACAGATACGCAGTATTTT.

The rearrangement uses TRBV27 and TRBJ1-2, with D possibly being TRBD1 (5 bases). Germline V lookup: CDR1 MNHEY, CDR2 SMNVEV (reference sequence). This CDR3 region has 16 residues. Trimming took 5 bases from V and 0 from J, leaving 16 bases between them. In DNA, the CDR3 is TGTGCCAGCAGTGGTCACGGGACTCCAGCTAACTATGGCTACACCTTC. It encodes CASSGHGTPANYGYTF.

The chain combines TRBV11-2 with TRBJ2-7; D might be TRBD2 (5 bases). Germline V CDR1 and CDR2: SGHAT, FQNNGV. The CDR3 has 14 amino acids. The ends were cut back, 1 base at V and 1 base at J, with 8 bases in the middle. CDR3 in DNA: TGTGCCAGCAGCTTAGGCCGGACTTCCTACGAGCAGTACTTC. Protein sequence: CASSLGRTSYEQYF.

About this clone itself: Germline and junction disagree at one end, which may indicate a read error. The chain joins TRBV6-5 to TRBJ1-2; TRBD1 matches 11 bases. The CDR3 spans 15 residues. Germline V lookup: CDR1 MNHEY, CDR2 SVGAGI. CDR3 in amino acids: CASRDRGILNYGYIF. DNA of the CDR3: TGTGCCTCCCGGGACAGGGGGATCCTTAACTATGGCTACATCTTC.

V gene TRBV7-9 combines with J gene TRBJ2-7, with a tentative D call TRBD2 (5 bases). Deletions cut 4 bases from V and 9 bases from J, with 13 bases between. Germline values: CDR1 SEHNR, CDR2 FQNEAQ (reference sequence). The CDR3 is 12 residues long. Here the CDR3 DNA reads TGTGCCAGCAGCTGGACCGACCGGGGGCAGTACTTC. Amino acids: CASSWTDRGQYF.

The chain combines TRBV6-5 with TRBJ2-1; D is ambiguous. Germline loops: CDR1 MNHEY, CDR2 SVGAGI. Trimming stripped 2 bases from V and 10 bases from J, with 12 bases between. The CDR3 runs to 13 residues. In nucleotides, the CDR3 is TGTGCCAGCAGTTACGTTGTGGCCGGGGAGCAGTTCTTC. Protein sequence: CASSYVVAGEQFF.

This chain uses TRBV6-5 with TRBJ1-1, with 12 bases lining up with TRBD1. Trimming at V came to 5 bases and at J to 8 bases, leaving 6 bases not matched to a gene. CDR3 length: 14 residues. Germline CDR1 reads MNHEY; CDR2 reads SVGAGI. The CDR3 loop reads CASSTPGTGGEAFF. Here the CDR3 DNA reads TGTGCCAGCAGTACCCCGGGGACAGGGGGCGAAGCTTTCTTT.